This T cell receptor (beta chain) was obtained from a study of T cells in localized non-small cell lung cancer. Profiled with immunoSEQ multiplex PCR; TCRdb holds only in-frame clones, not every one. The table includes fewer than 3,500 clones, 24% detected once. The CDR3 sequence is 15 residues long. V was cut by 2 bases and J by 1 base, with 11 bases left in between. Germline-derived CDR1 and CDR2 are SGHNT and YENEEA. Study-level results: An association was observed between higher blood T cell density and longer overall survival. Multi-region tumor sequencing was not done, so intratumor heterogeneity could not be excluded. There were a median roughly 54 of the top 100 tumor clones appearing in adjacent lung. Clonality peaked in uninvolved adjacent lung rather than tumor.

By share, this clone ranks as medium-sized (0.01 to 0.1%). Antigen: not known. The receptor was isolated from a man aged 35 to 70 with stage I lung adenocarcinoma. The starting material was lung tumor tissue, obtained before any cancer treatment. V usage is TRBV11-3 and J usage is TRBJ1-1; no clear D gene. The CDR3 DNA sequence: TGTGCCAGCAGCTTAATTCTTTTGGGGAACACTGAAGCTTTCTTT. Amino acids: CASSLILLGNTEAFF.